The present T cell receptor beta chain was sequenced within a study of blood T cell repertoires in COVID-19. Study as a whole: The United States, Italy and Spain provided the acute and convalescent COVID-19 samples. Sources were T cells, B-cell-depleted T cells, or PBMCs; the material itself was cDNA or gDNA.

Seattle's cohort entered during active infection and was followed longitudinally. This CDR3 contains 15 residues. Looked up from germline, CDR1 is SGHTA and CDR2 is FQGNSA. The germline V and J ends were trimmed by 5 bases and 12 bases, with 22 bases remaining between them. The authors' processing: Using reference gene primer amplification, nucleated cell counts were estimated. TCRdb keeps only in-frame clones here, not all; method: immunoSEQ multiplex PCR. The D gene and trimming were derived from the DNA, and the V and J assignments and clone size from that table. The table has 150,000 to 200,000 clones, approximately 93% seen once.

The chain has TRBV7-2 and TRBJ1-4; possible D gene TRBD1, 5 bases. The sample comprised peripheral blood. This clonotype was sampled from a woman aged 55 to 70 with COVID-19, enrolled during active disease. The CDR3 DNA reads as TGTGCCAGCAGCATCCGGGCCAATGGGGGGGAAGAACTGTTTTTT. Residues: CASSIRANGGEELFF. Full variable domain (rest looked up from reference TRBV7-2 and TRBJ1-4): GAGVSQSPSNKVTEKGKDVELRCDPISGHTALYWYRQSLGQGLEFLIYFQGNSAPDKSGLPSDRFSAERTGGSVSTLTIQRTQQEDSAVYLCASSIRANGGEELFFGSGTQLSVL.